Below are 30 T cell receptor beta chains sequenced from a single sample in a study of shared clonotypes between healthy human individuals. Here immunoSEQ multiplex PCR was the method, and the copy in TCRdb shows in-frame clones only, minus some. Of about 480,000 clones detected, almost 80% appear once; the ten largest clones hold around 13%. The sequenced sample consisted of PBMCs. All receptors come from a woman aged 40 to 55 in good health. Some clones in this sample may be carry-over from other donors' samples.

As regards this clone: Other DNA sequences in this specimen translate into the identical CDR3. The chain recombines TRBV5-1 with TRBJ2-3; D might be TRBD1 (5 bases). Trimming pared 5 bases from V and 0 bases from J, leaving 7 bases between. The CDR3 runs to 13 residues. Germline assignment: CDR1 SGHRS and CDR2 YFSETQ. The CDR3: CASSPGSTDTQYF. CDR3 DNA: TGCGCCAGCAGTCCAGGGAGCACAGATACGCAGTATTTT.

The chain couples TRBV5-4 to TRBJ2-1; TRBD2 is a possible D gene (5 bases). Germline CDR1 is SGHNT and CDR2 is YYREEE (reference sequence). This CDR3 comprises 16 residues. Trimming took off 4 bases at V and 0 bases at J, with 14 bases between the two ends. The chain's CDR3 is CASSHQRSGSYNEQFF. The CDR3 DNA follows: TGTGCCAGCAGCCACCAGCGGAGCGGCTCCTACAATGAGCAGTTCTTC.

The chain links TRBV18 to TRBJ2-1, with no clear D. This CDR3 has 15 residues. V lost 3 bases to trimming and J lost 3 bases, with 12 bases between them. Germline lookup yields CDR1 KGHSH and CDR2 LQKENI. CDR3 in amino acids: CASSPNGGNYNEQFF. The CDR3 nucleotides read TGTGCCAGCTCACCTAATGGCGGAAACTACAATGAGCAGTTCTTC.

This chain links TRBV28 with TRBJ1-5, with D uncertain. The V end was cut by 2 bases, the J end by 2 bases, with 19 bases between. CDR1 is MDHEN, CDR2 SYDVKM, per germline. The CDR3 sequence is 18 residues long. The CDR3 is CASSLGQIKAAGNQPQHF. CDR3 sequence (DNA): TGTGCCAGCAGTTTAGGGCAGATTAAAGCGGCAGGCAATCAGCCCCAGCATTTT.

J is TRBJ2-1 and V is TRBV7-8; D possibly corresponds to TRBD1 (6 bases). V lost 4 bases to trimming and J lost 3 bases, with 13 bases between them. Germline V gives CDR1 SGHVS, CDR2 FQNEAQ. The CDR3 extends over 15 amino acids. The CDR3 sequence is CASSYRQVGYNEQFF. The CDR3 bases are TGTGCCAGCAGCTACCGACAGGTAGGCTACAATGAGCAGTTCTTC.

This chain uses TRBV28 with TRBJ2-1, with 7 bases matching TRBD2. V lost 4 bases to trimming and J lost 6 bases; unmatched junction nucleotides: 6. Per germline, CDR1 MDHEN and CDR2 SYDVKM. The CDR3 extends over 14 amino acids. Here the CDR3 DNA reads TGTGCCAGCAGTTCTCCAGGGAGGGGCAATGAGCAGTTCTTC. Protein sequence: CASSSPGRGNEQFF.

The genes are TRBV27 and TRBJ2-3, with D perhaps TRBD2 (6 bases). V was trimmed by 6 bases and J by 6 bases, leaving 16 bases between them. The CDR3 length is 14 residues. The germline V gene encodes CDR1 MNHEY and CDR2 SMNVEV (reference sequence). This CDR3 reads CASRRSVRGDTQYF. CDR3 DNA: TGTGCCAGCAGGAGGAGCGTGCGGGGTGATACGCAGTATTTT.

The chain carries TRBV9 and TRBJ2-1, with 8 bases fitting TRBD2. V was clipped by 0 bases and J by 8 bases; unmatched bases: 13. This CDR3 comprises 17 residues. Germline CDR1 and CDR2: SGDLS and YYNGEE. CDR3 in DNA: TGTGCCAGCAGCGTAGATGTGGCGGGAGGCTCAGTCGATGAGCAGTTCTTC. It codes for CASSVDVAGGSVDEQFF.

CDR3 region: CASSPGTSIYNEQFF. For the CDR3, the DNA is TGTGCCAGCAGCCCGGGGACTAGCATTTACAATGAGCAGTTCTTC. This sequence joins TRBV7-9 and TRBJ2-1; TRBD2 matches 9 bases. Losses at the gene ends were 5 bases for V and 4 bases for J; bases not matched to a gene: 6. Germline V gives CDR1 SEHNR, CDR2 FQNEAQ (reference sequence). The CDR3 runs 15 residues. The full variable domain, with the rest looked up from reference TRBV7-9 and TRBJ2-1, is DTGVSQNPRHKITKRGQNVTFRCDPISEHNRLYWYRQTLGQGPEFLTYFQNEAQLEKSRLLSDRFSAERPKGSFSTLEIQRTEQGDSAMYLCASSPGTSIYNEQFFGPGTRLTVL.

The rearrangement uses TRBV5-1 and TRBJ2-3; D might be TRBD1 or TRBD2, each matching 5 bases. Germline CDR1 reads SGHRS; CDR2 reads YFSETQ. The CDR3 runs 14 residues. Trimming removed 1 base at V and 2 bases at J, with 8 bases between. The chain's CDR3 is CASSLWDLTDTQYF. CDR3 bases: TGCGCCAGCAGCTTGTGGGACCTCACAGATACGCAGTATTTT. The full variable domain, rest sourced from reference TRBV5-1 and TRBJ2-3, is KAGVTQTPRYLIKTRGQQVTLSCSPISGHRSVSWYQQTPGQGLQFLFEYFSETQRNKGNFPGRFSGRQFSNSRSEMNVSTLELGDSALYLCASSLWDLTDTQYFGPGTRLTVL.

The rearrangement joins TRBV20-1 to TRBJ2-1; D is unclear. The germline gives CDR1 DFQATT, CDR2 SNEGSKA (reference sequence). The CDR3 has 10 residues. Trimming removed 6 bases at V and 10 bases at J, with 10 bases between. For the CDR3, the DNA is TGCAGTGCCACTGCTGTAGAGCAGTTCTTC. This gives the protein CSATAVEQFF.

This clone was recorded a few times. The gene calls are TRBV6-1 and TRBJ1-2; D uncertain. The CDR3 sequence is 13 residues long. CDR1 and CDR2 from the germline V gene are MNHNS and SASEGT. V gave up 0 bases and J gave up 8 bases, with 10 bases separating them. The CDR3 loop reads CASSEAYTIGYTF. As DNA, the CDR3 is TGTGCCAGCAGTGAAGCGTACACAATCGGCTACACCTTC.

A word on this clone: The junction departs from the called germline gene at one end, perhaps through a read error. This specimen includes other DNA sequences encoding the same CDR3. This chain uses TRBV30 with TRBJ1-5; D uncertain. The CDR3 spans 13 residues. The V gene's germline CDR1 is GTSNPN and CDR2 SVGIG (reference sequence). The CDR3 here is CAWSARDFGPQHF. DNA for the CDR3: TGTGCCTGGAGTGCAAGAGATTTTGGTCCCCAGCACTTT.

The V and J genes are TRBV18 and TRBJ1-1, with D uncertain. Trimming stripped 6 bases from V and 3 bases from J, with 17 bases between. The CDR3 is 15 residues long. Germline lookup yields CDR1 KGHSH and CDR2 LQKENI. CDR3 nucleotides: TGTGCCAGCTCCCCTAACGCGGGGATGGACACTGAAGCTTTCTTT. Translated, it gives CASSPNAGMDTEAFF.

A remark on this clone: A much larger clonotype is one base distant, so this may be a read error. The chain uses TRBV20-1 and TRBJ2-5, with D perhaps TRBD1 or TRBD2 (6 bases each). CDR3 size: 11 residues. The V end was cut by 6 bases, the J end by 8 bases, with 13 bases between. Looked up from germline, CDR1 is DFQATT and CDR2 is SNEGSKA (reference sequence). CDR3 DNA sequence: TGCAGTGCCAGGAGGGGGGATACCCAGTACTTC. Amino acids: CSARRGDTQYF.

This sequence joins TRBV28 and TRBJ1-2; TRBD1 might be the D (6 bases). Germline CDR1 is MDHEN and CDR2 is SYDVKM. The CDR3 is made up of 14 amino acids. The germline V and J ends were trimmed by 3 bases and 5 bases, with 13 bases remaining between them. The CDR3 nucleotides are TGTGCCAGCAGTTTTGGGGGGCTCGGATATGGCTACACCTTC. It is translated as CASSFGGLGYGYTF.

The CDR3 is CASSLRGGTGELFF. DNA for the CDR3: TGTGCCAGCAGCTTACGAGGTGGCACCGGGGAGCTGTTTTTT. This rearrangement joins TRBV7-2 to TRBJ2-2; D call uncertain. Germline V lookup: CDR1 SGHTA, CDR2 FQGNSA. The CDR3 loop spans 14 amino acids. V gave up 2 bases and J gave up 4 bases, with 8 bases separating them.

This clone was counted once. This chain connects TRBV18 to TRBJ1-4, with 12 bases that match TRBD1. Germline loops: CDR1 KGHSH, CDR2 LQKENI. This CDR3 is built from 17 residues. Germline trimming cut 6 bases from V and 8 bases from J; bases unmatched to any gene: 13. The CDR3: CASSQKKAGTGGEKLFF. The CDR3 DNA is TGTGCCAGCTCGCAAAAAAAAGCCGGGACAGGGGGCGAAAAACTGTTTTTT. Full variable domain (remainder filled in from reference TRBV18 and TRBJ1-4): NAGVMQNPRHLVRRRGQEARLRCSPMKGHSHVYWYRQLPEEGLKFMVYLQKENIIDESGMPKERFSAEFPKEGPSILRIQQVVRGDSAAYFCASSQKKAGTGGEKLFFGSGTQLSVL.

In its sample, this clone was seen a few times. The CDR3 reads CASSSARGTEAFF. The DNA for the CDR3 is TGTGCCAGCAGCTCAGCAAGGGGTACTGAAGCTTTCTTT. This chain links TRBV7-3 with TRBJ1-1; the D gene is possibly TRBD1 (5 bases). This CDR3 has 13 amino acids. The V and J ends lost 4 bases and 5 bases respectively, with 11 bases between them. Germline V lookup: CDR1 SGHTA, CDR2 FQGTGA.

This chain joins TRBV7-3 and TRBJ2-3; 8 nucleotides match TRBD2. CDR1 SGHTA and CDR2 FQGTGA come from the germline V gene. The CDR3 has 17 residues. After removal of 1 base from V and 0 bases from J, the junction contained 6 bases not matched to a gene. The CDR3 spells CASSLNPGGRSTDTQYF. The CDR3 bases are TGTGCCAGCAGCTTAAATCCTGGCGGGAGGAGCACAGATACGCAGTATTTT.

The rearrangement joins TRBV5-1 to TRBJ2-2, with 10 bases aligning to TRBD2. Germline assignment: CDR1 SGHRS and CDR2 YFSETQ. Trimming at V came to 4 bases and at J to 5 bases, leaving 8 bases not matched to a gene. The CDR3 sequence is 16 residues long. The CDR3 coding sequence is TGCGCCAGCAGCGTAGCGGGAGGTAGCAGGACCGGGGAGCTGTTTTTT. It is translated as CASSVAGGSRTGELFF.

This clone was counted between two and nine times. In nucleotides, the CDR3 is TGCGCCAGCAGCCAAGATTCAGCGGGCCACTACGAGCAGTACTTC. This gives the protein CASSQDSAGHYEQYF. The rearrangement links TRBV4-1 to TRBJ2-7; D might be TRBD2 (6 bases). Trimming took 0 bases from V and 3 from J, leaving 12 bases between them. This CDR3 has 15 amino acids. Germline V gene data show CDR1 as MGHRA and CDR2 as YSYEKL.

The chain carries TRBV19 and TRBJ2-5; TRBD1 matches 12 bases. Germline values: CDR1 LNHDA, CDR2 SQIVND (reference sequence). V lost 1 base to trimming and J lost 5 bases; unmatched junction nucleotides: 5. CDR3 length equals 16 residues. The CDR3 is CASSIGGTGGAETQYF. CDR3 sequence (DNA): TGTGCCAGTAGTATAGGGGGGACAGGGGGCGCGGAGACCCAGTACTTC.

The sample holds one count of this clone. The chain recombines TRBV4-3 with TRBJ2-1; D unresolved. This CDR3 spans 18 amino acids. Germline-derived CDR1 and CDR2 are LGHNA and YSLEER. V gave up 0 bases and J gave up 2 bases, with 17 bases separating them. The CDR3 DNA reads as TGCGCCAGCAGCCAAGATACGACTGTAGCAGGACCCTACAATGAGCAGTTCTTC. Encoded protein: CASSQDTTVAGPYNEQFF.

The chain links TRBV6-1 to TRBJ2-6; no reliable D call. Germline CDR1 reads MNHNS; CDR2 reads SASEGT. V was trimmed by 6 bases and J by 0 bases, leaving 3 bases between them. The CDR3 consists of 13 residues. The CDR3 DNA is TGTGCCAGCAGCGCCTCTGGGGCCAACGTCCTGACTTTC. This gives the protein CASSASGANVLTF.

This clone came up once. The junction shows a germline mismatch at one end, possibly a read error. This rearrangement joins TRBV15 to TRBJ1-2; D gene uncertain. The CDR3 covers 15 residues. The germline gives CDR1 LNHNV, CDR2 YYDKDF (reference sequence). The CDR3 loop reads CAASRERLGVSGYTF. The CDR3 DNA follows: TGTGCCGCCAGCAGAGAGAGACTCGGGGTCTCTGGCTACACCTTC.

The rearrangement links TRBV27 to TRBJ2-1; 8 positions agree with TRBD1. CDR3 length equals 18 residues. Per germline, CDR1 MNHEY and CDR2 SMNVEV (reference sequence). Germline trimming cut 5 bases from V and 2 bases from J; bases unmatched to any gene: 14. In DNA form, the CDR3 reads TGTGCCAGCAGTACACACACAACCGACAGGGGCGCCTACAATGAGCAGTTCTTC. Protein product: CASSTHTTDRGAYNEQFF.

This sequence joins TRBV11-2 and TRBJ2-7, with a tentative D call TRBD1 (6 bases). Trimming took off 5 bases at V and 6 bases at J, with 17 bases between the two ends. The CDR3 loop spans 14 amino acids. Germline CDR1 and CDR2: SGHAT and FQNNGV. The CDR3 DNA sequence: TGTGCCAGCAGCCTACCACAGGGCGCGGGCGAGCAGTACTTC. It encodes CASSLPQGAGEQYF.

With respect to this clone: The sample contains more than one DNA sequence encoding this CDR3. CDR3 protein: CASSGQGNTGELFF. Here the CDR3 DNA reads TGCGCCAGCAGCGGACAGGGCAACACCGGGGAGCTGTTTTTT. The gene calls are TRBV5-1 and TRBJ2-2; TRBD1 matches at 8 bases. In germline, CDR1 is SGHRS, CDR2 YFSETQ. Trimming removed 4 bases from V and 2 bases from J; junction bases left unmatched: 1. This CDR3 has 14 amino acids.

V and J are TRBV4-1 and TRBJ2-2, with D possibly being TRBD2 (6 bases). The CDR3 runs to 17 residues. Trimming removed 1 base from V and 0 bases from J, with 12 bases in between. CDR1 and CDR2 from the germline V gene are MGHRA and YSYEKL. CDR3 region: CASSQVPLAPNTGELFF. In DNA form, the CDR3 reads TGCGCCAGCAGCCAAGTCCCTCTAGCGCCGAACACCGGGGAGCTGTTTTTT.